These 23 T cell receptor beta chains came from one sample sequenced in a study of shared clonotypes between healthy human individuals. Assay: immunoSEQ multiplex PCR; the TCRdb copy retains only in-frame clones and omits some. The sample lists under 1,100,000 clones, roughly 74% occurring once. Sequences were obtained from memory CD4+ T cells from PBMCs. Subset reported: CD45RA-negative fraction. The receptors derive from a young man in good health. Some clones in this sample may be carry-over from other donors' samples.

To note about this clone: This may be a read error: a much more frequent sequence differs by one nucleotide. The rearrangement links TRBV9 to TRBJ2-1; weak D call: TRBD2 (7 bases). The CDR3 sequence is 15 residues long. Germline V CDR1 and CDR2: SGDLS, YYNGEE. As DNA, the CDR3 is TGTGCCAGCAGCGAATCGGGGGGCCTTTACAGTGAGCAGTTCTTC. Protein product: CASSESGGLYSEQFF.

V gene TRBV6-5 combines with J gene TRBJ2-7; either TRBD1 or TRBD2 may fit D (5 bases each). Per the germline V gene, CDR1 is MNHEY and CDR2 is SVGAGI. Trimming cost V 5 bases and J 1 base, with 15 bases left between them. CDR3 length: 15 residues. The CDR3 here is CASSQGTALSYEQYF. The CDR3 DNA is TGTGCCAGCAGTCAAGGGACCGCCTTGTCCTACGAGCAGTACTTC.

This clone has just a few counts. This sequence joins TRBV10-3 and TRBJ2-5; possibly TRBD1 or TRBD2 for D (5 bases each). Gene TRBJ2-7 matches the end of the DNA better, so the J call may be wrong. CDR3 length: 16 amino acids. Germline CDR1 and CDR2: ENHRY and SYGVKD. For the CDR3, the DNA is TGTGCCATCACTCCCCCGGGGACCCACGAGAGGAACGAGCAGTACTTC. Translated: CAITPPGTHERNEQYF.

This clone has at least ten counts. The chain links TRBV5-1 to TRBJ1-1; D may be TRBD1 (5 bases). CDR1 and CDR2 (germline): SGHRS, YFSETQ. With 4 bases removed from V and 2 bases from J, the gap between germline ends came to 15 bases. The CDR3 is 15 amino acids. The DNA of the CDR3 is TGCGCCAGCAGCCCGACGCGGGGGGGTAACACTGAAGCTTTCTTT. It specifies CASSPTRGGNTEAFF. The variable domain in full, completed from reference TRBV5-1 and TRBJ1-1, reads KAGVTQTPRYLIKTRGQQVTLSCSPISGHRSVSWYQQTPGQGLQFLFEYFSETQRNKGNFPGRFSGRQFSNSRSEMNVSTLELGDSALYLCASSPTRGGNTEAFFGQGTRLTVV.

The V and J genes are TRBV29-1 and TRBJ2-7; TRBD2 is a possible D gene (6 bases). This CDR3 comprises 13 residues. Deletions cut 5 bases from V and 5 bases from J, with 16 bases between. In germline, CDR1 is SQVTM, CDR2 ANQGSEA. CDR3 loop: CSVYDNPGDEQYF. The CDR3 DNA reads as TGCAGCGTTTATGACAACCCGGGGGACGAGCAGTACTTC.

The chain is built from TRBV6-5 and TRBJ1-2; D perhaps matches TRBD1 (5 bases). Germline CDR1 and CDR2: MNHEY and SVGAGI. CDR3 length: 15 residues. Trimming removed 4 bases from V and 4 bases from J, with 16 bases in between. This CDR3 is CASSSQRQLVYGYTF. CDR3 DNA: TGTGCCAGCAGTTCTCAACGACAGCTAGTCTATGGCTACACCTTC.

For this clone: The sample contains more than one DNA sequence encoding this CDR3. The V call is TRBV7-3, the J call TRBJ2-3, with 7 positions matching TRBD2. The CDR3 loop spans 14 amino acids. With 5 bases clipped from V and 2 bases from J, the junction kept 4 bases outside the gene matches. Germline V lookup: CDR1 SGHTA, CDR2 FQGTGA. The CDR3 nucleotides read TGTGCCAGCAGCACGGGACTACCCACAGATACGCAGTATTTT. Its protein product is CASSTGLPTDTQYF.

The chain links TRBV28 to TRBJ2-2; weak D call: TRBD2 (5 bases). V was trimmed by 7 bases and J by 5 bases, leaving 17 bases between them. The CDR3 is 15 amino acids. Germline-derived CDR1 and CDR2 are MDHEN and SYDVKM. The CDR3: CASTYLGEGTGELFF. In DNA, the CDR3 is TGTGCCAGCACCTACCTGGGAGAAGGTACCGGGGAGCTGTTTTTT.

The genes are TRBV6-5 and TRBJ1-1, with unresolved D. Germline CDR1 MNHEY, CDR2 SVGAGI. The CDR3 consists of 10 residues. Trimming pared 5 bases from V and 11 bases from J, leaving 9 bases between. Here the CDR3 reads CASSEAGAFF. CDR3 DNA sequence: TGTGCCAGCAGTGAAGCGGGTGCTTTCTTT.

The chain is built from TRBV28 and TRBJ2-2; 9 nucleotides line up with TRBD1. Looked up from germline, CDR1 is MDHEN and CDR2 is SYDVKM. V was clipped by 11 bases and J by 6 bases; unmatched bases: 10. The CDR3 has 14 amino acids. In DNA form, the CDR3 reads TGTGCCCACAGGGGGCACCCTAGGCCCGGGGAGCTGTTTTTT. Protein sequence: CAHRGHPRPGELFF. Supplemented by reference TRBV28 and TRBJ2-2, the full variable domain reads DVKVTQSSRYLVKRTGEKVFLECVQDMDHENMFWYRQDPGLGLRLIYFSYDVKMKEKGDIPEGYSVSREKKERFSLILESASTNQTSMYLCAHRGHPRPGELFFGEGSRLTVL.

The rearrangement uses TRBV27 and TRBJ2-3; no clear D gene. This CDR3 has 13 residues. CDR1 and CDR2 from the germline V gene are MNHEY and SMNVEV (reference sequence). The V end lost 2 bases, the J end lost 5 bases, and 8 bases lay between the germline ends. The CDR3 reads CASSLESEDTQYF. CDR3 nucleotides: TGTGCCAGCAGTTTAGAGAGTGAAGATACGCAGTATTTT.

There are a few counts of this clone. The chain recombines TRBV11-1 with TRBJ1-1; D call uncertain. This CDR3 has 13 amino acids. Trimming left V 1 base short and J 1 base short, with 4 bases between. CDR1 SGHAT and CDR2 FQDESV come from the germline V gene (reference sequence). The DNA for the CDR3 is TGTGCCAGCAGCTTAGTCCCGAACACTGAAGCTTTCTTT. As protein: CASSLVPNTEAFF.

The CDR3 loop reads CASSGQGATEQYF. The CDR3 bases are TGTGCCAGCAGTGGACAGGGGGCGACCGAGCAGTACTTC. The V gene is TRBV2, the J gene TRBJ2-7, with TRBD1 matching 10 bases. Germline-derived CDR1 and CDR2 are SNHLY and FYNNEI. The CDR3 totals 13 residues. Germline trimming cut 4 bases from V and 6 bases from J; bases unmatched to any gene: 3. The entire variable domain, with the rest obtained from reference TRBV2 and TRBJ2-7, is as follows: EPEVTQTPSHQVTQMGQEVILRCVPISNHLYFYWYRQILGQKVEFLVSFYNNEISEKSEIFDDQFSVERPDGSNFTLKIRSTKLEDSAMYFCASSGQGATEQYFGPGTRLTVT.

CDR3 in amino acids: CASSLSTGTGFNEKLFF. The CDR3 DNA reads as TGCGCCAGCAGCTTGTCCACCGGGACAGGGTTTAATGAAAAACTGTTTTTT. The rearrangement links TRBV5-1 to TRBJ1-4; 9 bases map to TRBD1. This CDR3 spans 17 amino acids. The junction had 8 bases not matched to a gene; V was cut back by 1 base and J by 4 bases. CDR1 is SGHRS, CDR2 YFSETQ, per germline.

V is TRBV5-1 and J is TRBJ1-1; D is possibly TRBD1 (6 bases). CDR1 and CDR2 (germline): SGHRS, YFSETQ. Trimming left V 6 bases short and J 1 base short, with 13 bases between. The CDR3 loop spans 14 amino acids. The CDR3 is CASNPGQTNTEAFF. The CDR3 DNA sequence: TGCGCCAGCAACCCAGGACAGACGAACACTGAAGCTTTCTTT.

The chain uses TRBV2 and TRBJ2-7, with D possibly being TRBD1 (5 bases). Looked up from germline, CDR1 is SNHLY and CDR2 is FYNNEI. The CDR3 length is 15 residues. Trimming removed 3 bases from V and 0 bases from J, with 12 bases in between. The DNA for the CDR3 is TGTGCCAGCAGTGAGGAGACAGCCAGCTCCTACGAGCAGTACTTC. It specifies CASSEETASSYEQYF.

This clone was detected only a few times. The chain employs TRBV19 and TRBJ2-1, with D hard to call. This CDR3 comprises 14 residues. Germline CDR1 and CDR2: LNHDA and SQIVND (reference sequence). Trimming took 3 bases from V and 8 from J, leaving 14 bases between them. The CDR3 here is CASSILLVHDEQFF. The CDR3 DNA follows: TGTGCCAGTAGTATTCTCCTAGTTCACGATGAGCAGTTCTTC.

The chain uses TRBV6-8 and TRBJ2-1; TRBD2 matches 8 bases. V was clipped by 3 bases and J by 7 bases; unmatched bases: 8. The CDR3 extends over 15 amino acids. From germline, CDR1 is MNHGY and CDR2 SAAAGT. CDR3 bases: TGTGCCAGCAGTTATACTAGCGGCCAGACTAATGAGCAGTTCTTC. This codes for CASSYTSGQTNEQFF.

This chain connects TRBV2 to TRBJ1-5; D is undetermined. CDR3 length: 14 amino acids. Germline V lookup: CDR1 SNHLY, CDR2 FYNNEI. V lost 2 bases and J 2 bases, leaving 7 bases between the germline ends. This CDR3 is CASSEYGGNQPQHF. The CDR3 nucleotides read TGTGCCAGCAGTGAATACGGGGGCAATCAGCCCCAGCATTTT.

The chain joins TRBV5-1 to TRBJ2-7; weak D call: TRBD1 (6 bases). V lost 4 bases to trimming and J lost 4 bases, with 12 bases between them. Germline V gene sequence: CDR1 SGHRS, CDR2 YFSETQ. The CDR3 is made up of 13 amino acids. Here the CDR3 reads CASSESTGYEQYF. Written as DNA, the CDR3 is TGCGCCAGCAGCGAGTCGACAGGTTACGAGCAGTACTTC.

The chain is built from TRBV29-1 and TRBJ2-7, with TRBD1 identical over 12 bases. From germline, CDR1 is SQVTM and CDR2 ANQGSEA. V lost 6 bases to trimming and J lost 7 bases; unmatched junction nucleotides: 7. This CDR3 comprises 13 residues. CDR3: CSVAGTGGLEQYF. The CDR3 bases are TGCAGCGTCGCCGGGACAGGGGGCTTGGAGCAGTACTTC.

This clone was seen more than once but under ten times. The chain is built from TRBV7-3 and TRBJ2-1; no definite D call. Germline CDR1 and CDR2: SGHTA and FQGTGA. Deletions cut 4 bases from V and 9 bases from J, with 13 bases between. The CDR3 consists of 13 residues. CDR3 coding DNA: TGTGCCAGCAGCTATGCAGTTGCTGGTGAGCAGTTCTTC. Its translation is CASSYAVAGEQFF. The full variable domain, completed using reference TRBV7-3 and TRBJ2-1, is GAGVSQTPSNKVTEKGKYVELRCDPISGHTALYWYRQSLGQGPEFLIYFQGTGAADDSGLPNDRFFAVRPEGSVSTLKIQRTERGDSAVYLCASSYAVAGEQFFGPGTRLTVL.

The V gene is TRBV6-5, the J gene TRBJ2-7, with unresolved D. Germline V gene lookup returns CDR1 MNHEY and CDR2 SVGAGI. There are 14 residues in the CDR3. V was pared by 0 bases and J by 1 base, with 7 bases between. The CDR3 nucleotides read TGTGCCAGCAGTTACTCGTTCCCTTCCTACGAGCAGTACTTC. Encoded protein: CASSYSFPSYEQYF.